The 15 T cell receptor beta chains below come from one sample, sequenced in a study of OX40 agonist ivuxolimab in advanced cancers. Only in-frame clones appear in the TCRdb table, and some are missing; sequencing was by immunoSEQ multiplex PCR. The sample consists of 50,000 to 55,000 clones, roughly 80% of them appearing once. Sequenced material: CD4+ or CD8+ T cells sorted from blood, taken in a trial of the OX40 agonist ivuxolimab. The origin of the receptors is an adult with an advanced solid tumor such as melanoma, head and neck, liver or kidney cancer.

The chain has TRBV29-1 and TRBJ2-7, with D unclear. The CDR3 loop spans 11 amino acids. V shed 1 base and J shed 3 bases, with 4 bases lying between them. Germline CDR1 SQVTM, CDR2 ANQGSEA. The CDR3 DNA is TGCAGCGTTGAAGGGATCTACGAGCAGTACTTC. Its protein product is CSVEGIYEQYF.

The rearrangement joins TRBV6-4 to TRBJ2-1; 8 positions match TRBD2. V gave up 3 bases and J gave up 0 bases; unmatched junction bases: 1. This CDR3 is 15 amino acids long. In germline, CDR1 is MRHNA, CDR2 SNTAGT. CDR3 region: CASSETSDSYNEQFF. The CDR3 DNA sequence: TGTGCCAGCAGTGAGACTAGCGACTCCTACAATGAGCAGTTCTTC.

The gene calls are TRBV6-1 and TRBJ2-1; tentatively, D is TRBD1 (6 bases). Germline values: CDR1 MNHNS, CDR2 SASEGT. The CDR3 has 14 amino acids. Between the trimmed V and J ends, which lost 0 bases and 12 bases, there was a span of 15 bases. The CDR3 DNA sequence: TGTGCCAGCAGTGAAGCGGGACGGCCCAGGGGGCAGTTCTTC. It translates to CASSEAGRPRGQFF.

The chain joins TRBV7-8 to TRBJ2-3, with TRBD2 matching over 14 bases. The germline V gene has CDR1 SGHVS and CDR2 FQNEAQ. The CDR3 is 19 amino acids. With 3 bases clipped from V and 2 bases from J, the junction kept 10 bases outside the gene matches. The CDR3 region is CASSLSWATSGRDTDTQYF. The CDR3 nucleotides are TGTGCCAGCAGCTTGAGCTGGGCGACTAGCGGGAGGGACACAGATACGCAGTATTTT.

This clone came up a few times. Different DNA sequences within this sample yield the same CDR3. This sequence joins TRBV7-6 and TRBJ1-1, with D uncertain. The CDR3 has 13 residues. Germline values: CDR1 SGHVS, CDR2 FNYEAQ. Trimming removed 3 bases from V and 1 base from J, with 6 bases in between. CDR3 protein: CASSFDSNTEAFF. In DNA form, the CDR3 reads TGTGCCAGCAGCTTCGACTCGAACACTGAAGCTTTCTTT.

V is TRBV30 and J is TRBJ2-1; no reliable D call. The V end lost 3 bases, the J end lost 4 bases, and 22 bases lay between the germline ends. Germline V gene lookup returns CDR1 GTSNPN and CDR2 SVGIG (reference sequence). The CDR3 is made up of 17 amino acids. The DNA of the CDR3 is TGTGCCTGGAGGGACCCCCAAGGGTTACCACATTACAATGAGCAGTTCTTC. Encoded protein: CAWRDPQGLPHYNEQFF.

The chain combines TRBV29-1 with TRBJ2-1, with 9 bases matching TRBD1. The ends lost 3 bases at V and 0 bases at J; junction bases unmatched: 3. The CDR3 extends over 15 amino acids. Germline CDR1 SQVTM, CDR2 ANQGSEA. Here the CDR3 reads CSVDETGGSYNEQFF. DNA of the CDR3: TGCAGCGTTGATGAGACAGGGGGCTCCTACAATGAGCAGTTCTTC.

The table lists this clone with a count of one. The genes are TRBV6-6 and TRBJ2-1; the D gene could be TRBD1 or TRBD2 (5 bases each). This CDR3 contains 13 residues. The germline V gene has CDR1 MNHNY and CDR2 SVGAGI (reference sequence). Trimming stripped 2 bases from V and 7 bases from J, with 9 bases between. The CDR3 DNA reads as TGTGCCAGCAGTTACGGGGGTTTAAATGAGCAGTTCTTC. This encodes CASSYGGLNEQFF.

The chain links TRBV29-1 to TRBJ2-7; 8 positions match TRBD1. Per the germline V gene, CDR1 is SQVTM and CDR2 is ANQGSEA. CDR3 length equals 15 residues. The V and J ends lost 3 bases and 2 bases, in that order; junction bases with no gene match: 9. Written as DNA, the CDR3 is TGCAGCGTTGACTGGGGACAGGCTACAACCTACGAGCAGTACTTC. It codes for CSVDWGQATTYEQYF.

V and J are TRBV13 and TRBJ2-5; D might be TRBD2 (6 bases). This CDR3 has 15 residues. The V gene's germline CDR1 is PRHDT and CDR2 FYEKMQ (reference sequence). V lost 4 bases and J lost 1, with 13 bases in between. The CDR3 spells CASSYSRTTQETQYF. The CDR3 bases are TGTGCCAGCAGCTACTCAAGGACTACCCAAGAGACCCAGTACTTC.

The chain couples TRBV19 to TRBJ1-1; D call uncertain. With 2 bases removed from V and 0 bases from J, the gap between germline ends came to 25 bases. Germline lookup yields CDR1 LNHDA and CDR2 SQIVND (reference sequence). The CDR3 loop spans 20 amino acids. CDR3 nucleotides: TGTGCCAGTAGTATACGGCCCCTCGGTGGGTCCATCGCCATGAACACTGAAGCTTTCTTT. This gives the protein CASSIRPLGGSIAMNTEAFF.

The chain is built from TRBV7-6 and TRBJ2-3; tentatively, D is TRBD1 (6 bases). Between the trimmed V and J ends, which lost 4 bases and 9 bases, there was a span of 26 bases. The CDR3 spans 17 residues. Germline V gives CDR1 SGHVS, CDR2 FNYEAQ. CDR3 nucleotides: TGTGCCAGCAGCTCGCCGGGAATAGCGACGGAGAGGGGGACGCAGTATTTT. It yields the protein CASSSPGIATERGTQYF.

The chain carries TRBV10-2 and TRBJ2-1, with 7 bases aligning to TRBD2. Germline CDR1 reads WSHSY; CDR2 reads SAAADI. Losses at the gene ends were 3 bases for V and 0 bases for J; bases not matched to a gene: 20. There are 21 residues in the CDR3. Here the CDR3 reads CASSDDSSSWTRNSSYNEQFF. The CDR3, as DNA: TGCGCCAGCAGTGATGACAGTTCTTCGTGGACTAGAAACAGCTCCTACAATGAGCAGTTCTTC.

The chain combines TRBV5-4 with TRBJ2-3, with D unresolved. Germline CDR1 and CDR2: SGHNT and YYREEE (reference sequence). The CDR3 covers 15 residues. The V gene lost 5 bases and the J gene lost 0 bases, with 13 bases spanning the gap. CDR3 sequence (DNA): TGTGCCAGCAGTTCTCCTTCAGGTAGCACAGATACGCAGTATTTT. Translation gives CASSSPSGSTDTQYF.

This sequence joins TRBV9 and TRBJ1-5; a possible D gene is TRBD1 (6 bases). From germline, CDR1 is SGDLS and CDR2 YYNGEE. V was cut by 0 bases and J by 5 bases, with 12 bases left in between. The CDR3 runs 15 residues. This chain's CDR3 is CASSVAWGGDQPQHF. CDR3 coding DNA: TGTGCCAGCAGCGTAGCATGGGGGGGCGATCAGCCCCAGCATTTT. The complete variable domain, with remaining parts taken from reference TRBV9 and TRBJ1-5, reads DSGVTQTPKHLITATGQRVTLRCSPRSGDLSVYWYQQSLDQGLQFLIQYYNGEERAKGNILERFSAQQFPDLHSELNLSSLELGDSALYFCASSVAWGGDQPQHFGDGTRLSIL.